This T cell receptor beta chain stems from a study of T cell changes during pregnancy in multiple sclerosis. The CDR3 is 14 amino acids. Germline CDR1 MNHEY, CDR2 SMNVEV (reference sequence). The V and J ends lost 6 bases and 0 bases respectively, with 6 bases between them. Assay: immunoSEQ multiplex PCR; the TCRdb copy retains only in-frame clones and omits some. Of under 45,000 clones detected, 85% to 95% appear once; the ten largest clones hold around 6.7%. This clone was counted a single time. The clonotype originates from a female donor with multiple sclerosis, enrolled in a pregnancy study. Sequencing used CD8+ T cells from peripheral blood mononuclear cells, obtained in the third trimester of pregnancy. The V and J genes are TRBV27 and TRBJ1-6, with unresolved D. CDR3 loop: CASRLSSYNSPLHF. The CDR3 DNA is TGTGCCAGCAGACTGAGCTCCTATAATTCACCCCTCCACTTT.